A selection of T cell receptor beta chains follows, all from one sample in a study of CD8 T cells in ankylosing spondylitis. TCRdb processed the 5' RACE reads anew with MiXCR; each CDR3 protein has one entry. This sample yields around 280,000 distinct CDR3 sequences, of which over 15% are seen a single time; roughly 8% belongs to the top ten. The sequenced sample was blood, either unsorted or a sorted T cell fraction (not recorded which). The source of these receptors is a male donor with ankylosing spondylitis or in good health (not recorded which). Each CDR3 is given without its conserved first and last residue. A D gene is named only where the DNA matches it firmly. A row's size may be missing; if present it is once, few, many or a size class.

abundance	d_gene	j_gene	v_gene	CDR3aa
.	.	TRBJ2-2	TRBV7-3	ASSDMTRGGPGELF
.	TRBD2	TRBJ2-3	TRBV25-1	ASSEYWLAGADTQY
few	TRBD2	TRBJ2-2	TRBV25-1	ASNQPLAGVDTGELF
few	TRBD2	TRBJ2-5	TRBV20-1	SASRPRTRVETQY
few	TRBD1	TRBJ1-6	TRBV6-5	ASSYRRRQGVDNSPLH
once	TRBD2	TRBJ2-1	TRBV20-1	SARGLAGEEEQF
.	.	TRBJ1-1	TRBV5-1	ASSLAQMNTEAF
.	TRBD1	TRBJ1-2	TRBV3-1	ASSQPTPTGTNYGYT
few	TRBD2	TRBJ2-2	TRBV5-4	ASSSEGLAGGLNTGELF
.	.	TRBJ2-5	TRBV5-6	ASSSRDPQETQY
.	.	TRBJ2-5	TRBV12-3/TRBV12-4	ASTPLGFQETQY
.	.	TRBJ2-5	TRBV5-1	ASSSVQGGETQY
.	.	TRBJ2-2	TRBV9	ASSQTAGANTGELF
few	.	TRBJ1-5	TRBV12-3/TRBV12-4	ASSLSRYNQPQH
.	.	TRBJ1-2	TRBV9	ASSVENNYGYT
.	TRBD1	TRBJ2-3	TRBV5-1	ASSIDRGDDTQY
many	.	TRBJ1-5	TRBV6-2/TRBV6-3	ASRPSGRNQPQH
many	TRBD2	TRBJ2-1	TRBV29-1	SVDSGRDNEQF